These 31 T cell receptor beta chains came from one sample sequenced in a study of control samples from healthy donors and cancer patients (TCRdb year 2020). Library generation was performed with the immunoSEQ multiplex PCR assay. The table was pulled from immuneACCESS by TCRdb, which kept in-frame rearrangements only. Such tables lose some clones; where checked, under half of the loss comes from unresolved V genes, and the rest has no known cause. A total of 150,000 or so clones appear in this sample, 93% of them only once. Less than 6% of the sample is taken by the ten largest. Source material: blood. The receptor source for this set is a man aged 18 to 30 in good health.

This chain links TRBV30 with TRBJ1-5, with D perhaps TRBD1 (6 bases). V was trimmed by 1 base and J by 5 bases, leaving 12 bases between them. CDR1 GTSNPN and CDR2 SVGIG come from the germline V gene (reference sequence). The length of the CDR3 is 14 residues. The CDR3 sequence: CAWSDGQIYQPQHF. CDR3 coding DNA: TGTGCCTGGAGTGATGGACAGATTTATCAGCCCCAGCATTTT.

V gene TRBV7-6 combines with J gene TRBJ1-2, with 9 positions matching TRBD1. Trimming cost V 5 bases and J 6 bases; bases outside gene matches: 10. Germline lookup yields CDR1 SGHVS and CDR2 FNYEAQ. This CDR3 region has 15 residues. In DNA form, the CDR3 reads TGTGCCAGCAGCCCGCGGGACAGGGCGGTCGATGGCTACACCTTC. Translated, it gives CASSPRDRAVDGYTF.

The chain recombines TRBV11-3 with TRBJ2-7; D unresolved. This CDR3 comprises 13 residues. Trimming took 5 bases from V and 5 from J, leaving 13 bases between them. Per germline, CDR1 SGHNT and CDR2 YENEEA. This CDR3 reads CASSPNPGNEQYF. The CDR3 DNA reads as TGTGCCAGCAGCCCAAATCCGGGTAACGAGCAGTACTTC.

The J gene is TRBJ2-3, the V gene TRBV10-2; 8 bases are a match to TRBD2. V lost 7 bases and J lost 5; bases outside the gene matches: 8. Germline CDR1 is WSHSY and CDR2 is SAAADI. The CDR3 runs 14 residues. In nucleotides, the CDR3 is TGCGCCAGCACCACTGGAGCGGGGGTAGATACGCAGTATTTT. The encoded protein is CASTTGAGVDTQYF.

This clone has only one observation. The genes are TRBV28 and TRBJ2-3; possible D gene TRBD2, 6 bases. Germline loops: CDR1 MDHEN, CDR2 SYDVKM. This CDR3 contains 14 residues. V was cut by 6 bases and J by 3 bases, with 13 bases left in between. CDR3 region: CASSVPGVTDTQYF. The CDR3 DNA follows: TGTGCCAGCAGCGTGCCGGGAGTAACAGATACGCAGTATTTT.

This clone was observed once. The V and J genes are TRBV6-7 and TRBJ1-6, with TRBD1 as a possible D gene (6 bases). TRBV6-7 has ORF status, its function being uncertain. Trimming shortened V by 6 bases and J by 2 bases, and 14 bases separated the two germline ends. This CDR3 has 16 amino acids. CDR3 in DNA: TGTGCCAGCAGCATTTGGACAGATACCTATAATTCACCCCTCCACTTT. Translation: CASSIWTDTYNSPLHF.

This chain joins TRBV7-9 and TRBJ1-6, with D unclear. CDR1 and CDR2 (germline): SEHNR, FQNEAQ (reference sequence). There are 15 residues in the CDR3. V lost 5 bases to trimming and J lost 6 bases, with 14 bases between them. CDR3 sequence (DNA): TGTGCCAGCAGCCTACAAGCTGGGATTAATTCACCCCTCCACTTT. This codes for CASSLQAGINSPLHF.

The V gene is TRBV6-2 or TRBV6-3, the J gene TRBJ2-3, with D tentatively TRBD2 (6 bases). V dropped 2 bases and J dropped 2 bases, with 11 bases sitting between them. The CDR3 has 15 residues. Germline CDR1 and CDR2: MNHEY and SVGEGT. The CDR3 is CASSYGLRDTDTQYF. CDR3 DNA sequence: TGTGCCAGCAGTTACGGTCTGCGGGACACAGATACGCAGTATTTT.

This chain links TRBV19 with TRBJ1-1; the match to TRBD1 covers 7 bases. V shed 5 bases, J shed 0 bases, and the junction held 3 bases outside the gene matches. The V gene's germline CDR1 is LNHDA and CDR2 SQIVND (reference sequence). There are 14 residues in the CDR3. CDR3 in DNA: TGTGCCAGTAGTTCTGGACAGGTGAACACTGAAGCTTTCTTT. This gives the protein CASSSGQVNTEAFF.

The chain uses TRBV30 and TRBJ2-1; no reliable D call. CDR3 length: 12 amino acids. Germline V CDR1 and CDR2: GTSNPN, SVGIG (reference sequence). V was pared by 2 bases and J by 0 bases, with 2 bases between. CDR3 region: CAWSPSYNEQFF. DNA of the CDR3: TGTGCCTGGAGTCCCTCCTACAATGAGCAGTTCTTC.

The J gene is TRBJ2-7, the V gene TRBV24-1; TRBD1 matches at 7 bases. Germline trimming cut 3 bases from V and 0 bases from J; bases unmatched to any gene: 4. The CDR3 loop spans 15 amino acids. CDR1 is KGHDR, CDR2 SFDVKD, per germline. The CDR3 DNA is TGTGCCACCAGTGATCGGACAGGTAGCTCCTACGAGCAGTACTTC. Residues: CATSDRTGSSYEQYF.

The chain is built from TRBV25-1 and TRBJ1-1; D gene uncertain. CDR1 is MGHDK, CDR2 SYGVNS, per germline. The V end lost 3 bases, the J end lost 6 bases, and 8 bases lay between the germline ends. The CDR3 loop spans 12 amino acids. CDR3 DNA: TGTGCCAGCAGTGATTTTCTAGCTGAAGCTTTCTTT. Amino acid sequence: CASSDFLAEAFF.

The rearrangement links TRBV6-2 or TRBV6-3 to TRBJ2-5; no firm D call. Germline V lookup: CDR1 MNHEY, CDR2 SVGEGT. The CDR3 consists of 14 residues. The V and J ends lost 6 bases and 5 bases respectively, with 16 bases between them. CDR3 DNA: TGTGCCAGCAGCCCCGTCCCCTTGGGTGAGACCCAGTACTTC. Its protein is CASSPVPLGETQYF.

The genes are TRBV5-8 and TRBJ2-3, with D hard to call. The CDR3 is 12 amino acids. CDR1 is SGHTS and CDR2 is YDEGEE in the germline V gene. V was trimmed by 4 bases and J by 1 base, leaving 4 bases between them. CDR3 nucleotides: TGTGCCAGCAGCCGGGGCACAGATACGCAGTATTTT. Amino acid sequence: CASSRGTDTQYF.

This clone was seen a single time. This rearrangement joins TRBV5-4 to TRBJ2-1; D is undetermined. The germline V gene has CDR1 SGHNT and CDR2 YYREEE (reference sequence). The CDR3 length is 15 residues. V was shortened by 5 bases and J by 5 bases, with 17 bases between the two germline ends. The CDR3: CASRPYTTLDNEQFF. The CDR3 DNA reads TGTGCCAGCAGGCCTTATACCACCCTCGACAATGAGCAGTTCTTC.

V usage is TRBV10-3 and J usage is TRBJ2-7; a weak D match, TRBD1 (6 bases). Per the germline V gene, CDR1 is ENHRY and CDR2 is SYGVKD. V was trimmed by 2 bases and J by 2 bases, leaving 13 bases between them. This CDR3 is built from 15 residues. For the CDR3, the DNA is TGTGCCATCAGTGAGGGGGGCAGTGGGACCTACGAGCAGTACTTC. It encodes CAISEGGSGTYEQYF.

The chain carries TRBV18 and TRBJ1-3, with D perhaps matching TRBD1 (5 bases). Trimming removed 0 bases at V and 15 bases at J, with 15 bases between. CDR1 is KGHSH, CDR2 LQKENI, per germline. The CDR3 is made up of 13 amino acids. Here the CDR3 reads CASSPPPGREEYF. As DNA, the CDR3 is TGTGCCAGCTCACCACCCCCAGGGAGGGAAGAATATTTT.

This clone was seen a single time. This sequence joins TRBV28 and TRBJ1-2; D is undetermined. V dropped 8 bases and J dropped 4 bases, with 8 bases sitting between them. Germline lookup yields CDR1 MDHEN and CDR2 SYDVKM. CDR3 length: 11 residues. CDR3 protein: CASRSAYGYTF. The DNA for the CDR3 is TGTGCCAGCCGTTCTGCCTATGGCTACACCTTC.

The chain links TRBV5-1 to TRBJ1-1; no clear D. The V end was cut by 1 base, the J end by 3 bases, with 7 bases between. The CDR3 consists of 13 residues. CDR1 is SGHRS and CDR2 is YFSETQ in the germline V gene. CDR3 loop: CASSLNQDTEAFF. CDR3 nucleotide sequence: TGCGCCAGCAGCTTGAACCAGGACACTGAAGCTTTCTTT.

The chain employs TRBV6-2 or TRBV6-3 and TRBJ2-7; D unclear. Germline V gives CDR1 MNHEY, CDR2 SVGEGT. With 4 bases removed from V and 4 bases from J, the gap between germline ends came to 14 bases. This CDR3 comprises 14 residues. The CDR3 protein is CASSFRGDLYEQYF. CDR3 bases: TGTGCCAGCAGTTTTCGTGGGGATTTATACGAGCAGTACTTC.

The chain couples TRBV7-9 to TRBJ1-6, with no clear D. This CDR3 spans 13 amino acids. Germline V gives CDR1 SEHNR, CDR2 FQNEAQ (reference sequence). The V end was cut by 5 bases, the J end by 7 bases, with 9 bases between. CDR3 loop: CASSDAGNSPLHF. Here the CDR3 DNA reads TGTGCCAGCAGCGATGCGGGGAATTCACCCCTCCACTTT.

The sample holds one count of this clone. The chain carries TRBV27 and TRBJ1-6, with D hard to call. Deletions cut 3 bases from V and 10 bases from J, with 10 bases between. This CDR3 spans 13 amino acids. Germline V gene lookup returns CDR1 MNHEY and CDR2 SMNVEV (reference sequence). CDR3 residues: CASSLSLRSPLHF. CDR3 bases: TGTGCCAGCAGTTTGTCGTTGCGATCACCCCTCCACTTT.

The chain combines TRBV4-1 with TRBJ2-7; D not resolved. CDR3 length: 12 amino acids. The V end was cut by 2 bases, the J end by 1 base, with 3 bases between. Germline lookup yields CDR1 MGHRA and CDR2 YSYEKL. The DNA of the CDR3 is TGCGCCAGCAGCCAACCGTCCTACGAGCAGTACTTC. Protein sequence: CASSQPSYEQYF.

The CDR3 DNA follows: TGCGCCAGCAGCTTGGAGAGGGGTTTGGCTGAAGCTTTCTTT. Translation gives CASSLERGLAEAFF. The J gene is TRBJ1-1, the V gene TRBV5-1; possibly TRBD1 for D (5 bases). The CDR3 spans 14 residues. Germline-derived CDR1 and CDR2 are SGHRS and YFSETQ. The V gene lost 0 bases and the J gene lost 6 bases, with 12 bases spanning the gap. The variable domain in full, with the rest retrieved from reference TRBV5-1 and TRBJ1-1, is KAGVTQTPRYLIKTRGQQVTLSCSPISGHRSVSWYQQTPGQGLQFLFEYFSETQRNKGNFPGRFSGRQFSNSRSEMNVSTLELGDSALYLCASSLERGLAEAFFGQGTRLTVV.

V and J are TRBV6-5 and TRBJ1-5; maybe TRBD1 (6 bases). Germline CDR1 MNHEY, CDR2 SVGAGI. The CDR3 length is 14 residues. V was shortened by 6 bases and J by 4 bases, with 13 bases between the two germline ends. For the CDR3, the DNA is TGTGCCAGCAGCCCGGGGACAAATAATCAGCCCCAGCATTTT. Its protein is CASSPGTNNQPQHF.

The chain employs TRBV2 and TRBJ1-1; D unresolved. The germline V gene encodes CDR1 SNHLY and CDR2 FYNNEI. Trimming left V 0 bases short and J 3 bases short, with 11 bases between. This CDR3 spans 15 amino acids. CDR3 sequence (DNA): TGTGCCAGCAGTGAAGCGAACGGGATGGACACTGAAGCTTTCTTT. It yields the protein CASSEANGMDTEAFF.

CDR3 sequence (DNA): TGTGCCAGCAGCCAAACCCTGGCATTCTACGAGCAGTACTTC. It specifies CASSQTLAFYEQYF. The chain employs TRBV3-1 (or the pseudogene TRBV3-2) and TRBJ2-7; no clear D. Germline CDR1 is LGHDT and CDR2 is YNNKEL (reference sequence). Trimming stripped 2 bases from V and 3 bases from J, with 11 bases between. This CDR3 comprises 14 residues.

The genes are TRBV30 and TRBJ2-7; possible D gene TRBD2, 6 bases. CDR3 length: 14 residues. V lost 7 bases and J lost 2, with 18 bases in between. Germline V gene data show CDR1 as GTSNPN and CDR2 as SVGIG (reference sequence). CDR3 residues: CAYAMTSLAYEQYF. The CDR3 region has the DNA TGTGCCTACGCAATGACTAGTCTGGCCTACGAGCAGTACTTC.

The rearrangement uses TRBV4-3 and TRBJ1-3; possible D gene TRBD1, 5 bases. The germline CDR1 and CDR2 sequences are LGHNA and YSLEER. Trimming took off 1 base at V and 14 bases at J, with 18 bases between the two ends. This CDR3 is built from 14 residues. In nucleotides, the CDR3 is TGCGCCAGCAGCCAAGGAATACGGGGCCGCGAACTATATTTT. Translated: CASSQGIRGRELYF.

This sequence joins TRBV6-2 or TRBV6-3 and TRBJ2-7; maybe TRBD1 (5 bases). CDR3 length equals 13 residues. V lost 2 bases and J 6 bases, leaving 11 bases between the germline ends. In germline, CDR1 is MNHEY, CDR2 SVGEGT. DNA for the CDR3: TGTGCCAGCAGTTACACGGTTGGGGCCGAGCAGTACTTC. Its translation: CASSYTVGAEQYF.

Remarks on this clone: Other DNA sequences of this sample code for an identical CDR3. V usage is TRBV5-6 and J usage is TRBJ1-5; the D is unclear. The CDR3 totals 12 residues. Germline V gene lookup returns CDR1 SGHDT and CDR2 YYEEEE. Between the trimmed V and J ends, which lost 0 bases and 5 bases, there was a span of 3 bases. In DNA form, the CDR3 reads TGTGCCAGCAGCTTGGGAGATCAGCCCCAGCATTTT. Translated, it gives CASSLGDQPQHF.